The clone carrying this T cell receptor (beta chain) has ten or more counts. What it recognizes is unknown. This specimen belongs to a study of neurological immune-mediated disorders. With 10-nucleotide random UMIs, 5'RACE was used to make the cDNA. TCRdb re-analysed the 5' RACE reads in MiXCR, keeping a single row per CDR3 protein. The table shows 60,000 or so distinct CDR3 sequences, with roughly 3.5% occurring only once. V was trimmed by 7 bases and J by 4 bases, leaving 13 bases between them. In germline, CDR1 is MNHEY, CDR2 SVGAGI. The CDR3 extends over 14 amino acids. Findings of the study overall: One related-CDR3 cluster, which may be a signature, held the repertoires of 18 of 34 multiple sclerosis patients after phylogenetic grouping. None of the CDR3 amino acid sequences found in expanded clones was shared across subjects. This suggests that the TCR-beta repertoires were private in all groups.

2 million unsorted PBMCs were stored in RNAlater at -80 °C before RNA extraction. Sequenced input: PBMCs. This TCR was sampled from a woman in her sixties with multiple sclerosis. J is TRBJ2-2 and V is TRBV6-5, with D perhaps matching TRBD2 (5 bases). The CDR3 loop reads CASKRVAGTGELFF. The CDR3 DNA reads TGTGCCAGCAAGAGGGTGGCGGGCACCGGGGAGCTGTTTTTT.